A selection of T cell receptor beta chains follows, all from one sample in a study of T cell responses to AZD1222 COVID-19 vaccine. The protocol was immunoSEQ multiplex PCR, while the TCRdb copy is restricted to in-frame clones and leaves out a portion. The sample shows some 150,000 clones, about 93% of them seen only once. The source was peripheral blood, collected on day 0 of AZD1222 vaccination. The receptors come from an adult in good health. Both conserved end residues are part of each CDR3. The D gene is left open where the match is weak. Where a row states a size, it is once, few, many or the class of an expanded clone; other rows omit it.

cdr3_nt: TGTGCCAGCAGCTACCGGACAGGGGGCGTCAACACTGAAGCTTTCTTT
cdr3_aa: CASSYRTGGVNTEAFF
clone_size: -
j_call: TRBJ1-1
v_call: TRBV7-8
d_call: TRBD1

cdr3_nt: TGTGCCAGTAGTCGGTTTGGTGCTAATGAAAAACTGTTTTTT
cdr3_aa: CASSRFGANEKLFF
clone_size: -
j_call: TRBJ1-4
v_call: TRBV19
d_call: -

cdr3_nt: TGTGCCAGCTCCGCTGGCACTGAGACCCAGTACTTC
cdr3_aa: CASSAGTETQYF
clone_size: -
j_call: TRBJ2-5
v_call: TRBV2
d_call: -

cdr3_nt: TGCGCCAGCAGCCAAGCAAAGGGCGGGAGTAAGCCCGGGGAGCTGTTTTTT
cdr3_aa: CASSQAKGGSKPGELFF
clone_size: -
j_call: TRBJ2-2
v_call: TRBV4-1
d_call: TRBD2

cdr3_nt: TGCGCCAGCAGACGGGACGGTTCAGGATCCTACGAGCAGTACTTC
cdr3_aa: CASRRDGSGSYEQYF
clone_size: -
j_call: TRBJ2-7
v_call: TRBV5-1
d_call: -

cdr3_nt: TGTGCCAGCAGATTTACAGGGGGCGGGGAGACCCAGTACTTC
cdr3_aa: CASRFTGGGETQYF
clone_size: -
j_call: TRBJ2-5
v_call: TRBV6-5
d_call: TRBD1

cdr3_nt: TGTGCCAGCAGCGTACAACTAGGGGAGTACGAGCAGTACTTC
cdr3_aa: CASSVQLGEYEQYF
clone_size: -
j_call: TRBJ2-7
v_call: TRBV7-3
d_call: -

cdr3_nt: TGTGCCAGCAGCGTAAGTCCCACCGCTAACTATGGCTACACCTTC
cdr3_aa: CASSVSPTANYGYTF
clone_size: -
j_call: TRBJ1-2
v_call: TRBV13
d_call: -

cdr3_nt: TGTGCCAGCAGTTTTGACGGGGTAGCAGATACGCAGTATTTT
cdr3_aa: CASSFDGVADTQYF
clone_size: -
j_call: TRBJ2-3
v_call: TRBV6-5
d_call: -

cdr3_nt: TGTGCCAGCAGCCAGGTTGGGCAGGGGCTTTTTGGAAACACCATATATTTT
cdr3_aa: CASSQVGQGLFGNTIYF
clone_size: once
j_call: TRBJ1-3
v_call: TRBV4-2
d_call: -

cdr3_nt: TGTGCCATCAGTGAGTCGACGACAGGGGCAATGGCCACCTTC
cdr3_aa: CAISESTTGAMATF
clone_size: -
j_call: TRBJ1-2
v_call: TRBV10-3
d_call: TRBD1

cdr3_nt: TGCGCCAGCAGCTTGTCTGAGTCCTACGAGCAGTACTTC
cdr3_aa: CASSLSESYEQYF
clone_size: -
j_call: TRBJ2-7
v_call: TRBV5-1
d_call: -

cdr3_nt: TGTGCCAGTAGTATGATAGGGGGCTCTGGGGCCAACGTCCTGACTTTC
cdr3_aa: CASSMIGGSGANVLTF
clone_size: -
j_call: TRBJ2-6
v_call: TRBV19
d_call: -

cdr3_nt: TGTGCCATTCAGGGGGAAGTAGGGGGTAACTATGGCTACACCTTC
cdr3_aa: CAIQGEVGGNYGYTF
clone_size: -
j_call: TRBJ1-2
v_call: TRBV19
d_call: TRBD1

cdr3_nt: TGTGCCAGTAGTATTGTGCGGGACAACCTTGAAGCTTTCTTT
cdr3_aa: CASSIVRDNLEAFF
clone_size: few
j_call: TRBJ1-1
v_call: TRBV19
d_call: -

cdr3_nt: TGTGCCAGCAGACGTCGACAGGTTGAAGTTTCTGGGGCCAACGTCCTGACTTTC
cdr3_aa: CASRRRQVEVSGANVLTF
clone_size: -
j_call: TRBJ2-6
v_call: TRBV27
d_call: -

cdr3_nt: TGTGCCAGCAAGCGACAGGGGTCATCGGGCATGAACACTGAAGCTTTCTTT
cdr3_aa: CASKRQGSSGMNTEAFF
clone_size: -
j_call: TRBJ1-1
v_call: TRBV2
d_call: TRBD1

cdr3_nt: TGTGCCAGCAGCTCCCCCCTCGGGTCAGTCAGACCCAAAAACATTCAGTACTTC
cdr3_aa: CASSSPLGSVRPKNIQYF
clone_size: -
j_call: TRBJ2-4
v_call: TRBV5-6
d_call: -

cdr3_nt: TGCGCCAGCAGTGCAGTCGGGACAGGGAGTTCTGGAAACACCATATATTTT
cdr3_aa: CASSAVGTGSSGNTIYF
clone_size: few
j_call: TRBJ1-3
v_call: TRBV10-1
d_call: TRBD1

cdr3_nt: TGTGCCAGCAGCTCTCCCGGGACAGTGAGGAACACTGAAGCTTTCTTT
cdr3_aa: CASSSPGTVRNTEAFF
clone_size: -
j_call: TRBJ1-1
v_call: TRBV9
d_call: TRBD1

cdr3_nt: TGCAGTGCTAGAGTAATGGACCAGCTGTTTTTT
cdr3_aa: CSARVMDQLFF
clone_size: -
j_call: TRBJ1-4
v_call: TRBV20-1
d_call: -

cdr3_nt: TGTGCCAGCAGCTTAGCACAGGGGGCGGCACAGCCCCAGCATTTT
cdr3_aa: CASSLAQGAAQPQHF
clone_size: -
j_call: TRBJ1-5
v_call: TRBV7-2
d_call: TRBD1

cdr3_nt: TGTGCCAGCTCACCCAGCGTCTTCCCCTATTCCTACGAGCAGTACTTC
cdr3_aa: CASSPSVFPYSYEQYF
clone_size: once
j_call: TRBJ2-7
v_call: TRBV18
d_call: -

cdr3_nt: TGTGCCAGCAGCCAAGGCGCGGGATTGGCACCCCTCCACTTT
cdr3_aa: CASSQGAGLAPLHF
clone_size: -
j_call: TRBJ1-6
v_call: TRBV14
d_call: -

cdr3_nt: TGTGCCAGCAGCTTATTTAGCAATCAGCCCCAGCATTTT
cdr3_aa: CASSLFSNQPQHF
clone_size: -
j_call: TRBJ1-5
v_call: TRBV11-2
d_call: -

cdr3_nt: TGTGCCAGCATTGGTGCGAGGGTACAGGACGAGCAGTACTTC
cdr3_aa: CASIGARVQDEQYF
clone_size: -
j_call: TRBJ2-7
v_call: TRBV6-6
d_call: -

cdr3_nt: TGTGCCACCAGCAGAGATAGTGAGAGGGGCTACACCTTC
cdr3_aa: CATSRDSERGYTF
clone_size: -
j_call: TRBJ1-2
v_call: TRBV15
d_call: -

cdr3_nt: TGTGCCACCAGTGACGGGGGGGCGGGGGATACGCAGTATTTT
cdr3_aa: CATSDGGAGDTQYF
clone_size: -
j_call: TRBJ2-3
v_call: TRBV24-1
d_call: TRBD2

cdr3_nt: TGTGCCGCAGGCCTGAGGGCCGGGGGAGGCTACACCTTC
cdr3_aa: CAAGLRAGGGYTF
clone_size: -
j_call: TRBJ1-2
v_call: TRBV7-2
d_call: -

cdr3_nt: TGTGCCAGCAGCAAAGACAGGGTCAATCAGCCCCAGCATTTT
cdr3_aa: CASSKDRVNQPQHF
clone_size: -
j_call: TRBJ1-5
v_call: TRBV21-1
d_call: -

cdr3_nt: TGTGCCACCAGCTACGGGACGGCGACGGAGCCCCAGCATTTT
cdr3_aa: CATSYGTATEPQHF
clone_size: -
j_call: TRBJ1-5
v_call: TRBV15
d_call: -

cdr3_nt: TGTGCCAGCAGCTTGAGGCAGACCCAAGAGACCCAGTACTTC
cdr3_aa: CASSLRQTQETQYF
clone_size: -
j_call: TRBJ2-5
v_call: TRBV5-6
d_call: -

cdr3_nt: TGTGCCAGCAGCCCCGACCGGAGGAACACCGGGGAGCTGTTTTTT
cdr3_aa: CASSPDRRNTGELFF
clone_size: once
j_call: TRBJ2-2
v_call: TRBV7-2
d_call: -

cdr3_nt: TGTGCCAGCAGTTATGCCGGGACTAGCACAGATACGCAGTATTTT
cdr3_aa: CASSYAGTSTDTQYF
clone_size: -
j_call: TRBJ2-3
v_call: TRBV6-5
d_call: -

cdr3_nt: TGTGCCAGCAGCGTTAGCGGGAGGAGCACAGATACGCAGTATTTT
cdr3_aa: CASSVSGRSTDTQYF
clone_size: once
j_call: TRBJ2-3
v_call: TRBV9
d_call: TRBD2

cdr3_nt: TGTGCCGCACGGAGGGGTAATCAGCCCCAGCATTTT
cdr3_aa: CAARRGNQPQHF
clone_size: -
j_call: TRBJ1-5
v_call: TRBV24-1
d_call: -

cdr3_nt: TGTGCCAGTTCCCCCGAGGTGGGGGGGGCCTACAATGAGCAGTTCTTC
cdr3_aa: CASSPEVGGAYNEQFF
clone_size: -
j_call: TRBJ2-1
v_call: TRBV19
d_call: TRBD2

cdr3_nt: TGTGCCAGTAGTATCACTTGGGGAGGACAGAGGGCGAATTCACCCCTCCACTTT
cdr3_aa: CASSITWGGQRANSPLHF
clone_size: -
j_call: TRBJ1-6
v_call: TRBV19
d_call: -

cdr3_nt: TGTGCCAGCAGTTACTACCCAGGGGATGTCCACGAGCAGTACTTC
cdr3_aa: CASSYYPGDVHEQYF
clone_size: -
j_call: TRBJ2-7
v_call: TRBV6-5
d_call: -

cdr3_nt: TGTGCCAGCAGTGTACAGGGCTCTCAGCCCCAGCATTTT
cdr3_aa: CASSVQGSQPQHF
clone_size: -
j_call: TRBJ1-5
v_call: TRBV2
d_call: -

cdr3_nt: TGTGCCAGCAGTTACTCGATAAGGGCCATGAACACTGAAGCTTTCTTT
cdr3_aa: CASSYSIRAMNTEAFF
clone_size: -
j_call: TRBJ1-1
v_call: TRBV6-5
d_call: -

cdr3_nt: TGTGCCAGCAGCGTAGGAAACAGGGCTGGAAACACCATATATTTT
cdr3_aa: CASSVGNRAGNTIYF
clone_size: -
j_call: TRBJ1-3
v_call: TRBV9
d_call: -

cdr3_nt: TGTGCCAGCAGTTACGTAGCAGAAGCCACAGATACGCAGTATTTT
cdr3_aa: CASSYVAEATDTQYF
clone_size: -
j_call: TRBJ2-3
v_call: TRBV6-5
d_call: -

cdr3_nt: TGTGCCAGCAGCGGAGCGGGCGCGGGGCGCTCCTACAATGAGCAGTTCTTC
cdr3_aa: CASSGAGAGRSYNEQFF
clone_size: -
j_call: TRBJ2-1
v_call: TRBV9
d_call: -

cdr3_nt: TGTGCCAGCAGCAAAGAATATAGAGGGGGTGCAGGGGTAATGAGGATTTCCAATGAGCAGTTCTTC
cdr3_aa: CASSKEYRGGAGVMRISNEQFF
clone_size: -
j_call: TRBJ2-1
v_call: TRBV21-1
d_call: -

cdr3_nt: TGCGCCAGCAGCTTGGCTGACGGATTCTACGAGCAGTACTTC
cdr3_aa: CASSLADGFYEQYF
clone_size: -
j_call: TRBJ2-7
v_call: TRBV5-1
d_call: -

cdr3_nt: TGTGCCAGCAGCCAGATTAGCGGGGGGGCCGGTGAGCAGTTCTTC
cdr3_aa: CASSQISGGAGEQFF
clone_size: once
j_call: TRBJ2-1
v_call: TRBV3-1/TRBV3-2
d_call: TRBD2

cdr3_nt: TGTGCCAGCAGCCGTCTCACTAGCGGGAGGGCGTTCTTC
cdr3_aa: CASSRLTSGRAFF
clone_size: -
j_call: TRBJ2-1
v_call: TRBV14
d_call: TRBD2

cdr3_nt: TGTGCCAGCACTGGGAGTGGGCAAGAGACCCAGTACTTC
cdr3_aa: CASTGSGQETQYF
clone_size: -
j_call: TRBJ2-5
v_call: TRBV2
d_call: -

cdr3_nt: TGCGCCAGCAGTGAGTCCGGGACAAAAATCTATAGCAATCAGCCCCAGCATTTT
cdr3_aa: CASSESGTKIYSNQPQHF
clone_size: -
j_call: TRBJ1-5
v_call: TRBV10-1
d_call: -